The 32 T cell receptor beta chains presented below share a single source sample, sequenced in a study of T cells in Graves' hyperthyroidism and ophthalmopathy. RNA transcripts gave rise to amplified TCR beta CDR3 regions. First-round RT-PCR of the TCR CDR3 relied on the HTBI primer set. TCRdb itself ran the multiplex PCR reads through MiXCR, one entry per CDR3 protein. The table records hundreds of thousands of distinct CDR3 sequences, 17% of them present only once. The sequenced sample consisted of blood. These receptor sequences come from a woman aged 18-29 years with Graves' ophthalmopathy.

This clonotype was seen at least ten times. V gene TRBV3-1 combines with J gene TRBJ2-1; D gene ambiguous. This CDR3 has 13 amino acids. Per the germline V gene, CDR1 is LGHDT and CDR2 is YNNKEL (reference sequence). Trimming removed 1 base at V and 9 bases at J, with 10 bases between. This CDR3 is CASSQVGELEQFF. For the CDR3, the DNA is TGTGCCAGCAGCCAAGTCGGTGAGCTTGAGCAGTTCTTC.

The sample holds many counts of this clonotype. This CDR3 is CASRSPGQGNSPLHF. For the CDR3, the DNA is TGTGCCAGCAGATCTCCGGGACAGGGTAATTCACCCCTCCACTTT. The chain links TRBV11-2 to TRBJ1-6, with 9 bases lining up with TRBD1. V lost 6 bases, J lost 6 bases, and 6 bases stayed unmatched. The length of the CDR3 is 15 residues. CDR1 and CDR2 from the germline V gene are SGHAT and FQNNGV.

This rearrangement joins TRBV7-2 to TRBJ1-2; TRBD1 is a possible D gene (5 bases). The CDR3 is made up of 14 amino acids. Trimming removed 1 base at V and 7 bases at J, with 13 bases between. Per the germline V gene, CDR1 is SGHTA and CDR2 is FQGNSA. The CDR3 DNA reads TGTGCCAGCAGCTTAGGGGGGGGGGGTGGTGGCTACACCTTC. Protein product: CASSLGGGGGGYTF.

This chain links TRBV12-3 or TRBV12-4 with TRBJ2-7; TRBD2 matches at 8 bases. The CDR3 length is 14 residues. Germline trimming cut 6 bases from V and 5 bases from J; bases unmatched to any gene: 9. CDR3 sequence reads: CASRPSGSVDEQYF. The CDR3 DNA reads TGTGCCAGCAGACCCAGCGGGAGTGTCGACGAGCAGTACTTC.

This clonotype was picked up a small number of times. V and J are TRBV9 and TRBJ2-3, with a weak D call TRBD2 (6 bases). V lost 8 bases and J 5 bases, leaving 21 bases between the germline ends. CDR3 length equals 15 residues. From germline, CDR1 is SGDLS and CDR2 YYNGEE. CDR3 sequence reads: CASTKSGRSGDTQYF. In DNA, the CDR3 is TGTGCCAGTACTAAAAGCGGGCGATCAGGAGATACGCAGTATTTT.

Ten or more counts support this clonotype. V gene TRBV12-3 or TRBV12-4 combines with J gene TRBJ1-5; D perhaps matches TRBD1 (6 bases). With 6 bases removed from V and 3 bases from J, the gap between germline ends came to 18 bases. This CDR3 has 16 amino acids. DNA of the CDR3: TGTGCCAGCAGGAAACAGGGCACCCAACCCAATCAGCCCCAGCATTTT. It encodes CASRKQGTQPNQPQHF.

The CDR3 loop reads CASSEALFLRGQETQYF. The DNA for the CDR3 is TGTGCCAGCAGTGAAGCGCTTTTCCTCCGGGGACAAGAGACCCAGTACTTC. This rearrangement joins TRBV2 to TRBJ2-5; possible D gene TRBD2, 5 bases. Per the germline V gene, CDR1 is SNHLY and CDR2 is FYNNEI. V lost 0 bases, J lost 2 bases, and 16 bases lay in between. The CDR3 has 17 amino acids.

This clonotype was picked up a small number of times. The V call is TRBV2, the J call TRBJ1-2, with a tentative D call TRBD1 (6 bases). The CDR3 sequence is 12 residues long. CDR1 and CDR2 from the germline V gene are SNHLY and FYNNEI. Trimming removed 6 bases at V and 8 bases at J, with 13 bases between. The CDR3 sequence: CASRPYRVGYTF. CDR3 coding DNA: TGTGCCAGCAGGCCCTACAGGGTCGGCTACACCTTC.

This clonotype was detected many times. The chain employs TRBV2 and TRBJ1-1; D perhaps matches TRBD1 (5 bases). The CDR3 contains 15 residues. From germline, CDR1 is SNHLY and CDR2 FYNNEI. Trimming removed 5 bases from V and 5 bases from J, with 18 bases in between. The CDR3 reads CASSPLGRNTTEAFF. For the CDR3, the DNA is TGTGCCAGCAGTCCCCTGGGACGGAACACAACTGAAGCTTTCTTT. The whole variable domain, remainder taken from reference TRBV2 and TRBJ1-1, is EPEVTQTPSHQVTQMGQEVILRCVPISNHLYFYWYRQILGQKVEFLVSFYNNEISEKSEIFDDQFSVERPDGSNFTLKIRSTKLEDSAMYFCASSPLGRNTTEAFFGQGTRLTVV.

The genes are TRBV7-6 and TRBJ1-4; the D is unclear. V was clipped by 5 bases and J by 3 bases, with 10 bases between them. The germline V gene has CDR1 SGHVS and CDR2 FNYEAQ. The CDR3 length is 14 residues. In DNA form, the CDR3 reads TGTGCCAGCAGCCAACGGCAGCCTAATGAAAAACTGTTTTTT. Protein: CASSQRQPNEKLFF.

The chain couples TRBV28 to TRBJ1-5; D is perhaps TRBD1 (5 bases). The ends were cut back, 4 bases at V and 9 bases at J, with 16 bases in the middle. CDR1 is MDHEN and CDR2 is SYDVKM in the germline V gene. The CDR3 is made up of 14 amino acids. The CDR3 DNA follows: TGTGCCAGCAGTTCAAGAGTCCTCAGGGCGCCCCAGCATTTT. It translates to CASSSRVLRAPQHF.

This clonotype has ten or more counts. V gene TRBV24-1 combines with J gene TRBJ2-1; D is ambiguous. The CDR3 has 16 residues. V lost 4 bases and J 0 bases, leaving 12 bases between the germline ends. Germline lookup yields CDR1 KGHDR and CDR2 SFDVKD. The CDR3 sequence is CATSDPGASSYNEQFF. CDR3 nucleotides: TGTGCCACCAGTGACCCTGGCGCGAGCTCCTACAATGAGCAGTTCTTC.

This clonotype has a count of ten or more. The chain joins TRBV6-2 or TRBV6-3 to TRBJ2-1; D gene unclear. The CDR3 is made up of 16 amino acids. The ends were cut back, 3 bases at V and 3 bases at J, with 15 bases in the middle. The germline CDR1 and CDR2 sequences are MNHEY and SVGEGT. The CDR3 loop reads CASSYRSGPIYNEQFF. The CDR3 region has the DNA TGTGCCAGCAGTTATCGATCAGGACCGATCTACAATGAGCAGTTCTTC.

The rearrangement joins TRBV29-1 to TRBJ1-1; D remains ambiguous. CDR3 length: 14 residues. Per germline, CDR1 SQVTM and CDR2 ANQGSEA. Deletions cut 0 bases from V and 7 bases from J, with 15 bases between. CDR3 in amino acids: CSVEESEGFVEAFF. CDR3 nucleotides: TGCAGCGTTGAAGAGTCAGAGGGCTTTGTTGAAGCTTTCTTT.

This clonotype was counted ten times or more. The chain couples TRBV3-1 to TRBJ2-1; TRBD2 matches 7 bases. The CDR3 sequence is 15 residues long. CDR1 and CDR2 from the germline V gene are LGHDT and YNNKEL (reference sequence). The V gene end was trimmed by 2 bases and the J gene end by 1 base; junction bases not matched to a gene: 2. In DNA, the CDR3 is TGTGCCAGCAGCCAACCCGGGGGGTCCTACAATGAGCAGTTCTTC. Its protein is CASSQPGGSYNEQFF.

The chain couples TRBV28 to TRBJ2-7; D not resolved. The germline V gene has CDR1 MDHEN and CDR2 SYDVKM. CDR3 length: 12 residues. V was trimmed by 5 bases and J by 8 bases, leaving 13 bases between them. CDR3 sequence reads: CASSPPWGKQYF. The CDR3 coding sequence is TGTGCCAGCAGTCCCCCATGGGGAAAGCAGTACTTC.

Comments on this clonotype: A much more abundant neighbour one base away suggests this may be a read error. This chain links TRBV7-2 with TRBJ2-2; no clear D. From germline, CDR1 is SGHTA and CDR2 FQGNSA. This CDR3 has 14 residues. The V end was cut by 4 bases, the J end by 9 bases, with 15 bases between. CDR3 nucleotide sequence: TGTGCCAGCAGCTACGGGCCTACAACCTGGGAGCTGTTTTTT. This gives the protein CASSYGPTTWELFF.

This clonotype occurred a few times. The chain joins TRBV11-3 to TRBJ2-1, with D perhaps TRBD1 (6 bases). V was shortened by 1 base and J by 7 bases, with 14 bases between the two germline ends. Germline V gene data show CDR1 as SGHNT and CDR2 as YENEEA. This CDR3 has 15 residues. The CDR3 sequence: CASSLVATGANEQFF. The CDR3 nucleotides are TGTGCCAGCAGCTTAGTCGCGACAGGCGCAAATGAGCAGTTCTTC. Full variable domain (missing parts from reference TRBV11-3 and TRBJ2-1): EAGVVQSPRYKIIEKKQPVAFWCNPISGHNTLYWYLQNLGQGPELLIRYENEEAVDDSQLPKDRFSAERLKGVDSTLKIQPAELGDSAVYLCASSLVATGANEQFFGPGTRLTVL.

This clonotype has a count of ten or more. This sequence joins TRBV20-1 and TRBJ1-2; 7 bases agree with TRBD1. This CDR3 is built from 18 residues. V lost 5 bases, J lost 2 bases, and 20 bases stayed unmatched. Germline V gene sequence: CDR1 DFQATT, CDR2 SNEGSKA (reference sequence). The CDR3 DNA reads as TGCAGTGCTCCTCCTAGTGGGACCGACAGGGAAGGGAACTATGGCTACACCTTC. This sequence encodes CSAPPSGTDREGNYGYTF.

This clonotype was recorded at least ten times. J is TRBJ2-1 and V is TRBV7-3, with 11 bases lining up with TRBD2. V shed 4 bases, J shed 4 bases, and the junction held 9 bases outside the gene matches. The V gene's germline CDR1 is SGHTA and CDR2 FQGTGA. The CDR3 loop spans 17 amino acids. As DNA, the CDR3 is TGTGCCAGCAGCTCACATTCCGGGACTAGCGGATACAATGAGCAGTTCTTC. Translating it yields CASSSHSGTSGYNEQFF.

V is TRBV6-2 or TRBV6-3 and J is TRBJ1-1; the D gene is possibly TRBD1 (6 bases). Germline V gene lookup returns CDR1 MNHEY and CDR2 SVGEGT. The germline V and J ends were trimmed by 6 bases and 1 base, with 18 bases remaining between them. The CDR3 covers 16 residues. CDR3 loop: CASSSVGTPENTEAFF. The CDR3 nucleotides read TGTGCCAGCAGCTCCGTAGGGACACCCGAGAACACTGAAGCTTTCTTT.

This clonotype appeared a few times. The chain recombines TRBV10-3 with TRBJ1-5; TRBD1 might be the D (6 bases). The CDR3 is made up of 15 amino acids. CDR1 is ENHRY, CDR2 SYGVKD, per germline. The germline V and J ends were trimmed by 6 bases and 1 base, with 13 bases remaining between them. This CDR3 is CAIRQGKGSNQPQHF. The CDR3, as DNA: TGTGCCATCAGACAGGGTAAGGGCAGCAATCAGCCCCAGCATTTT.

This clonotype was detected ten times or more. V and J are TRBV10-3 and TRBJ1-2, with D unclear. Germline V gives CDR1 ENHRY, CDR2 SYGVKD. The CDR3 extends over 11 amino acids. V was shortened by 1 base and J by 7 bases, with 4 bases between the two germline ends. The CDR3 DNA sequence: TGTGCCATCAGTGAGTTCGGTGGCTACACCTTC. This encodes CAISEFGGYTF.

In this sample, this clonotype turned up many times. This chain connects TRBV20-1 to TRBJ2-3, with 8 bases matching TRBD2. After removal of 0 bases from V and 2 bases from J, the junction contained 10 bases not matched to a gene. Germline V CDR1 and CDR2: DFQATT, SNEGSKA (reference sequence). This CDR3 has 17 residues. The CDR3 reads CSARDGREVRPTDTQYF. CDR3 nucleotides: TGCAGTGCTAGAGATGGGCGGGAGGTCAGGCCCACAGATACGCAGTATTTT.

This clonotype was detected ten times or more. V usage is TRBV28 and J usage is TRBJ2-7, with 9 bases fitting TRBD1. The CDR3 extends over 15 amino acids. Germline V gene lookup returns CDR1 MDHEN and CDR2 SYDVKM. Trimming cost V 6 bases and J 0 bases; bases outside gene matches: 6. CDR3 protein: CASSPAGQGSYEQYF. CDR3 nucleotides: TGTGCCAGCAGCCCAGCGGGACAGGGCTCCTACGAGCAGTACTTC. Complete variable domain (other parts from reference TRBV28 and TRBJ2-7): DVKVTQSSRYLVKRTGEKVFLECVQDMDHENMFWYRQDPGLGLRLIYFSYDVKMKEKGDIPEGYSVSREKKERFSLILESASTNQTSMYLCASSPAGQGSYEQYFGPGTRLTVT.

V and J are TRBV7-8 and TRBJ1-5, with 8 bases identical to TRBD1. Trimming removed 7 bases from V and 5 bases from J; junction bases left unmatched: 19. CDR1 SGHVS and CDR2 FQNEAQ come from the germline V gene. This CDR3 has 18 residues. The CDR3 spells CASNHRQGLMGFDQPQHF. For the CDR3, the DNA is TGTGCCAGCAACCATCGACAGGGGTTAATGGGATTCGATCAGCCCCAGCATTTT. The whole variable domain, remainder taken from reference TRBV7-8 and TRBJ1-5, is GAGVSQSPRYKVAKRGQDVALRCDPISGHVSLFWYQQALGQGPEFLTYFQNEAQLDKSGLPSDRFFAERPEGSVSTLKIQRTQQEDSAVYLCASNHRQGLMGFDQPQHFGDGTRLSIL.

This clonotype was observed many times. The chain uses TRBV28 and TRBJ1-4; D not certain. This CDR3 is 14 amino acids long. Trimming shortened V by 3 bases and J by 4 bases, and 9 bases separated the two germline ends. CDR1 is MDHEN and CDR2 is SYDVKM in the germline V gene. Written as DNA, the CDR3 is TGTGCCAGCAGTTTCCGGGTCAATAATGAAAAACTGTTTTTT. Translated, it gives CASSFRVNNEKLFF.

This clonotype was counted ten times or more. This chain uses TRBV3-1 with TRBJ1-4, with D unresolved. CDR1 and CDR2 from the germline V gene are LGHDT and YNNKEL (reference sequence). There are 13 residues in the CDR3. V was pared by 6 bases and J by 0 bases, with 5 bases between. Here the CDR3 DNA reads TGTGCCAGCAGAGCCACAACTAATGAAAAACTGTTTTTT. It is translated as CASRATTNEKLFF.

This clonotype was seen more than once but under ten times. This sequence joins TRBV7-2 and TRBJ1-2, with D perhaps TRBD1 (6 bases). Trimming shortened V by 3 bases and J by 4 bases, and 15 bases separated the two germline ends. This CDR3 spans 15 amino acids. Germline values: CDR1 SGHTA, CDR2 FQGNSA. CDR3 region: CASSFDVQGPYGYTF. The CDR3 DNA reads as TGTGCCAGCAGCTTTGATGTACAGGGCCCCTATGGCTACACCTTC.

This clonotype was recorded a few times. The rearrangement links TRBV5-1 to TRBJ1-4; TRBD1 aligns across 8 bases. The V gene's germline CDR1 is SGHRS and CDR2 YFSETQ. Trimming took 0 bases from V and 8 from J; bases not matched to a gene: 9. This CDR3 spans 16 amino acids. Written as DNA, the CDR3 is TGCGCCAGCAGCTTGGCCGTGGGGACAGGAGGCGAAAAACTGTTTTTT. Its protein is CASSLAVGTGGEKLFF.

This clonotype has at least ten counts. The chain links TRBV11-2 to TRBJ2-3; 9 bases are a match to TRBD2. The trim removed 5 bases at V and 10 bases at J, leaving 13 bases unmatched. Germline CDR1 and CDR2: SGHAT and FQNNGV. CDR3 length: 15 amino acids. The CDR3 loop is CASSPVAGAGFAQYF. The CDR3 coding sequence is TGTGCCAGCAGCCCCGTAGCGGGAGCGGGATTTGCGCAGTATTTT.

This clonotype has a count of ten or more. The chain uses TRBV6-1 and TRBJ2-7, with D perhaps TRBD1 (6 bases). V was cut by 6 bases and J by 3 bases, with 15 bases left in between. CDR3 length: 14 amino acids. From germline, CDR1 is MNHNS and CDR2 SASEGT. The CDR3 coding sequence is TGTGCCAGCAGCCTACAGGGACGGGGCTACGAGCAGTACTTC. It codes for CASSLQGRGYEQYF.